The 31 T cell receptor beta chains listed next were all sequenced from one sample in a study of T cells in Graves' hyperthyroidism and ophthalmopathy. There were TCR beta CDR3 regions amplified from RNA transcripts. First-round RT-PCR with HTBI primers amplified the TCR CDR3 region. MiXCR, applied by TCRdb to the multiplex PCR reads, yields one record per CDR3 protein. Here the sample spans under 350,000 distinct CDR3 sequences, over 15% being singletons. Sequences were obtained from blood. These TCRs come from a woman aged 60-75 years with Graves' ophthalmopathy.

CDR3 sequence: CASSQTGQSLYEQYF. The CDR3 region has the DNA TGCGCCAGCAGCCAGACAGGGCAATCGCTATACGAGCAGTACTTC. V and J are TRBV4-1 and TRBJ2-7; 7 nucleotides agree with TRBD1. CDR1 is MGHRA, CDR2 YSYEKL, per germline. V lost 3 bases and J lost 4; bases outside the gene matches: 9. The CDR3 sequence is 15 residues long.

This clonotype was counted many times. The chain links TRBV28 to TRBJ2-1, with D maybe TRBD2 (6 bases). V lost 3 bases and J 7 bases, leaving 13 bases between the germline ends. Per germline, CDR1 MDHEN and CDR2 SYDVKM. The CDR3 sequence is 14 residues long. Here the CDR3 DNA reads TGTGCCAGCAGTTTCACGGGAGCCTTAAATGAGCAGTTCTTC. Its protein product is CASSFTGALNEQFF.

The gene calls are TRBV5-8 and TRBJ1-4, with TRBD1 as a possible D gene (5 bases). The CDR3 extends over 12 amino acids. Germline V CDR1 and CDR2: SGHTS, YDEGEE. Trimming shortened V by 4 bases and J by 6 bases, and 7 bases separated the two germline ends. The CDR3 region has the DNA TGTGCCAGCAGCGACAGTCATGAAAAACTGTTTTTT. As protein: CASSDSHEKLFF.

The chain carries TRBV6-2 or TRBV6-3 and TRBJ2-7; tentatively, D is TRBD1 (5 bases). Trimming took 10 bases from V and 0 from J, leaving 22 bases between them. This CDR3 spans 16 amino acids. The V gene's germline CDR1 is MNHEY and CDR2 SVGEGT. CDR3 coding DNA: TGTGCCATCGCGTACTCTGGGGCCCCCAGCTCCTACGAGCAGTACTTC. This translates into CAIAYSGAPSSYEQYF.

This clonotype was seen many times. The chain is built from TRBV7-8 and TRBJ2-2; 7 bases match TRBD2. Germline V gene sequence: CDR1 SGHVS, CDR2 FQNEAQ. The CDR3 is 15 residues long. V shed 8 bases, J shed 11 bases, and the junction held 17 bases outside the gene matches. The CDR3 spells CASHKPKNPGLELFF. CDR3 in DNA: TGTGCCAGCCACAAACCAAAAAATCCGGGACTAGAGCTGTTTTTT.

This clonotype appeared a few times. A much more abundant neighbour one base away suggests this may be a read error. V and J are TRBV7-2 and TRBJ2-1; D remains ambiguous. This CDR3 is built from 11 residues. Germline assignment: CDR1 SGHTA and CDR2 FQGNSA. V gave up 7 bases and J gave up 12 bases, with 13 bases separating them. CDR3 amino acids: CTSTFTGSQFF. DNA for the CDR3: TGTACCAGCACATTCACCGGTTCGCAGTTCTTC.

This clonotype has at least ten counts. In DNA, the CDR3 is TGTGCCAGCAGATACCACTTTAGCTCCTACGAGCAGTACTTC. This gives the protein CASRYHFSSYEQYF. The chain has TRBV12-3 or TRBV12-4 and TRBJ2-7; D gene uncertain. Trimming shortened V by 6 bases and J by 0 bases, and 12 bases separated the two germline ends. CDR3 length equals 14 residues.

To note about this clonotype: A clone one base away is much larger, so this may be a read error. The CDR3 protein is CSARDPGQGDTGGLFF. DNA for the CDR3: TGCAGTGCTAGAGATCCGGGACAGGGGGACACCGGGGGGCTGTTTTTT. The rearrangement links TRBV20-1 to TRBJ2-2, with 11 positions matching TRBD1. The CDR3 totals 16 residues. The germline CDR1 and CDR2 sequences are DFQATT and SNEGSKA (reference sequence).

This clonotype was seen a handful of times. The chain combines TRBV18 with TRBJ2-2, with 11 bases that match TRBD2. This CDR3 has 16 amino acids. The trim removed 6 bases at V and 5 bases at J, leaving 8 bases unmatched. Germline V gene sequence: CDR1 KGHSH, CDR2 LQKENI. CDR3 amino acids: CASSSLAGVVTGELFF. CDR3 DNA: TGTGCCAGCTCTTCACTAGCGGGAGTGGTGACCGGGGAGCTGTTTTTT.

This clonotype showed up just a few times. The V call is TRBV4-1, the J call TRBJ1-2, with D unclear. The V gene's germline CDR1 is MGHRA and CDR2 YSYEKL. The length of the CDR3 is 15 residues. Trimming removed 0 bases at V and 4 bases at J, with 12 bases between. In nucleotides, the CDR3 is TGCGCCAGCAGCCAAGATGTCCAGTCAACCTATGGCTACACCTTC. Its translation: CASSQDVQSTYGYTF.

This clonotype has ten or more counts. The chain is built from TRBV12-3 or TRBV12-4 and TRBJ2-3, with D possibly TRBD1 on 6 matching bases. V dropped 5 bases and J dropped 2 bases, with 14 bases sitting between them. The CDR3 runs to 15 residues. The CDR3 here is CASSPEQGYTDTQYF. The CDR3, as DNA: TGTGCCAGCAGTCCAGAACAGGGTTACACAGATACGCAGTATTTT.

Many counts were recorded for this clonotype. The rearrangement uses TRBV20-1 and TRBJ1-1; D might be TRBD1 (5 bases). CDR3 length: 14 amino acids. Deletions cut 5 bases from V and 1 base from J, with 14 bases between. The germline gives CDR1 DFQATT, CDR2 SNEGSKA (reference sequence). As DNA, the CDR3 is TGCAGTGCTTCCGCGGGACGGCCGAACACTGAAGCTTTCTTT. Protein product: CSASAGRPNTEAFF.

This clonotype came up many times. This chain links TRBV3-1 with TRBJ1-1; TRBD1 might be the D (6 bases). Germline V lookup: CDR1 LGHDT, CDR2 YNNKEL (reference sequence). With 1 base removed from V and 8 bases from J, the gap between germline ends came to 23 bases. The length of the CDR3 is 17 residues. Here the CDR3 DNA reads TGTGCCAGCAGCCAAGGGGCCGCACAGGGAGGGTATAGGGAAGCTTTCTTT. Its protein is CASSQGAAQGGYREAFF.

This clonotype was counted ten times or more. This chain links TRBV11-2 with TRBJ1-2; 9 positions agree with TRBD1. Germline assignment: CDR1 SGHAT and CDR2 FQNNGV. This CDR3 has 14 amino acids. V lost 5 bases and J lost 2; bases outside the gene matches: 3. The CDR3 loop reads CASSMGTGNYGYTF. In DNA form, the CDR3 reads TGTGCCAGCAGCATGGGGACAGGGAACTATGGCTACACCTTC.

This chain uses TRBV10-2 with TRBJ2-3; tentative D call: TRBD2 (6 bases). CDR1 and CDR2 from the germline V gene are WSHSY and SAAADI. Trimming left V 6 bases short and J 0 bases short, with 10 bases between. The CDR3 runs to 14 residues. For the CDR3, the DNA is TGCGCCAGCAGAGGACTAACTAGCACAGATACGCAGTATTTT. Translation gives CASRGLTSTDTQYF.

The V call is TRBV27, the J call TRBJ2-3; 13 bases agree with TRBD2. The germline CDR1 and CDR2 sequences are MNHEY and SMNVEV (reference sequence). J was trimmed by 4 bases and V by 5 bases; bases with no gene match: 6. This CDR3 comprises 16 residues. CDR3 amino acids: CASSTTSGRTPDTQYF. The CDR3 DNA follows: TGTGCCAGCAGTACGACTAGCGGGAGGACCCCAGATACGCAGTATTTT.

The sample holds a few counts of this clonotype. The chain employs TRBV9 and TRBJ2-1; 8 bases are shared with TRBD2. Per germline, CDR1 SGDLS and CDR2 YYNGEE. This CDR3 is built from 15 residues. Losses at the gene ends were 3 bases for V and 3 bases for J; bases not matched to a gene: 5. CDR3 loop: CASSDSGDNYNEQFF. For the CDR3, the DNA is TGTGCCAGCAGCGATAGCGGGGACAACTACAATGAGCAGTTCTTC.

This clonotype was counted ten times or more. CDR3 in amino acids: CASSPSGRVYEQYF. The CDR3 DNA follows: TGTGCCAGCAGCCCCTCAGGGCGGGTCTACGAGCAGTACTTC. The chain is built from TRBV7-2 and TRBJ2-7; the D call may be TRBD1 or TRBD2 (5 bases each). Germline CDR1 and CDR2: SGHTA and FQGNSA. The CDR3 contains 14 residues. V was pared by 5 bases and J by 3 bases, with 14 bases between.

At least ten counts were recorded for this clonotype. CDR3 sequence (DNA): TGTGCCAGCAGCGGACAGGGGGGTCTCTATGAGCAGTTCTTC. Translating it yields CASSGQGGLYEQFF. The chain uses TRBV7-8 and TRBJ2-1; 10 nucleotides align to TRBD1. The CDR3 loop spans 14 amino acids. J lost 8 bases, V lost 5 bases, and 6 bases had no gene match. CDR1 is SGHVS and CDR2 is FQNEAQ in the germline V gene. The full variable domain, its missing parts supplied by reference TRBV7-8 and TRBJ2-1, is GAGVSQSPRYKVAKRGQDVALRCDPISGHVSLFWYQQALGQGPEFLTYFQNEAQLDKSGLPSDRFFAERPEGSVSTLKIQRTQQEDSAVYLCASSGQGGLYEQFFGPGTRLTVL.

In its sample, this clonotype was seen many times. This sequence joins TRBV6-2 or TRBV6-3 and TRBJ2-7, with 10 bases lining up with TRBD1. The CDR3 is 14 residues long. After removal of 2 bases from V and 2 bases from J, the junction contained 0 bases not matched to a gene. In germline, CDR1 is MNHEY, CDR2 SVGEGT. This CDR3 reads CASSYGQGAYEQYF. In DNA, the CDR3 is TGTGCCAGCAGTTACGGACAGGGGGCCTACGAGCAGTACTTC.

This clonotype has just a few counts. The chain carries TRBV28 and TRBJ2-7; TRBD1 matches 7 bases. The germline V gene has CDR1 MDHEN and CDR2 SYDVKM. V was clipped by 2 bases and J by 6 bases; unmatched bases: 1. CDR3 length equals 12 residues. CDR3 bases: TGTGCCAGCAGTTTACGACAGGGCGAGCAGTACTTC. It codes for CASSLRQGEQYF. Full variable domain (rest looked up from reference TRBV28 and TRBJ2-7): DVKVTQSSRYLVKRTGEKVFLECVQDMDHENMFWYRQDPGLGLRLIYFSYDVKMKEKGDIPEGYSVSREKKERFSLILESASTNQTSMYLCASSLRQGEQYFGPGTRLTVT.

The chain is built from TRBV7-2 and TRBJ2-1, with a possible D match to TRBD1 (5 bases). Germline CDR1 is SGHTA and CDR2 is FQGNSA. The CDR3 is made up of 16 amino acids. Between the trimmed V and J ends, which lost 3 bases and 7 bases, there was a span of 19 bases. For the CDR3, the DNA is TGTGCCAGCAGCTTGAGACTGGGGCGCTGGGGAAATGAGCAGTTCTTC. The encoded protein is CASSLRLGRWGNEQFF. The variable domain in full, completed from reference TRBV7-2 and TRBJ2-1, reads GAGVSQSPSNKVTEKGKDVELRCDPISGHTALYWYRQSLGQGLEFLIYFQGNSAPDKSGLPSDRFSAERTGGSVSTLTIQRTQQEDSAVYLCASSLRLGRWGNEQFFGPGTRLTVL.

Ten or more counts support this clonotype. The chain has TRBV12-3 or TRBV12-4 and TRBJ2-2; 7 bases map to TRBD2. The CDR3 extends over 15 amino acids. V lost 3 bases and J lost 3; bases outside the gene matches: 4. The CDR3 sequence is CASSFGRGYTGELFF. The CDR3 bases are TGTGCCAGCAGTTTTGGGAGGGGCTACACCGGGGAGCTGTTTTTT.

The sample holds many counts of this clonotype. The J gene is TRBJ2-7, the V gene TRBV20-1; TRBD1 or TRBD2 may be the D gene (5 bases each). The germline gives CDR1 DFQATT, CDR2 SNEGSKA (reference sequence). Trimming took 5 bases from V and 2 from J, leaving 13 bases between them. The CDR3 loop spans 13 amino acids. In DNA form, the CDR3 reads TGCAGTGCTTTGGGGGACGGGGCCTACGAGCAGTACTTC. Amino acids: CSALGDGAYEQYF.

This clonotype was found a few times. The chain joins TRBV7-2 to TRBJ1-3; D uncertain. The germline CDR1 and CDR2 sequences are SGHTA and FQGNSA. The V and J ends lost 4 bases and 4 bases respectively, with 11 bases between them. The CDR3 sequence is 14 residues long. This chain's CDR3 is CASSSRAAGNTIYF. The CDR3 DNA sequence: TGTGCCAGCAGCTCCCGGGCTGCGGGAAACACCATATATTTT. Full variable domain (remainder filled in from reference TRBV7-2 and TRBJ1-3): GAGVSQSPSNKVTEKGKDVELRCDPISGHTALYWYRQSLGQGLEFLIYFQGNSAPDKSGLPSDRFSAERTGGSVSTLTIQRTQQEDSAVYLCASSSRAAGNTIYFGEGSWLTVV.

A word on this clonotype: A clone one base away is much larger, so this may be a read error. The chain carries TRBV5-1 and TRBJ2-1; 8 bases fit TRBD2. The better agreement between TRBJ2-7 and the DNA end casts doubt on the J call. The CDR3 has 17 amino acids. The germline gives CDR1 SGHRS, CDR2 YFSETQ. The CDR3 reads CASSLASTSGGYNEQYF. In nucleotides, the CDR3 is TGCGCCAGCAGCTTGGCCAGCACTAGCGGAGGGTACAATGAGCAGTACTTC.

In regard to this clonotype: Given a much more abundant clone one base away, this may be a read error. CDR3 amino acids: CASDGQLNTEASF. Here the CDR3 DNA reads TGTGCCAGCGACGGACAGCTGAACACTGAAGCTTCCTTT. The gene calls are TRBV7-2 and TRBJ1-1; TRBD1 might be the D (6 bases). The CDR3 runs 13 residues. Looked up from germline, CDR1 is SGHTA and CDR2 is FQGNSA.

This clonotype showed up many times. CDR3 coding DNA: TGCAGTGCTAGAGATTACAGGGGTGACACAGATACGCAGTATTTT. It encodes CSARDYRGDTDTQYF. This sequence joins TRBV20-1 and TRBJ2-3; 7 bases agree with TRBD1. Germline-derived CDR1 and CDR2 are DFQATT and SNEGSKA (reference sequence). The CDR3 runs to 15 residues. The junction had 5 bases not matched to a gene; V was cut back by 0 bases and J by 2 bases.

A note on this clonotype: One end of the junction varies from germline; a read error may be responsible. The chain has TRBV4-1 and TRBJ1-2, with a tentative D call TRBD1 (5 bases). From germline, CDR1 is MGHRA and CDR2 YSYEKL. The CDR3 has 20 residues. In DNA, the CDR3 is TGCGCCAGCAGCGAAGAAATTCGGGGCAGAGCCACTCGTTCCAACTATGGCTACACCTTC. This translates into CASSEEIRGRATRSNYGYTF.

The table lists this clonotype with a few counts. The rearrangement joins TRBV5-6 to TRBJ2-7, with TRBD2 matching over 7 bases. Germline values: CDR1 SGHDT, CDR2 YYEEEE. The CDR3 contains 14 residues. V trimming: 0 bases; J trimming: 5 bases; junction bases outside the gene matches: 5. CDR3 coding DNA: TGTGCCAGCAGCTTGGCGTATCGGGAGGACGAGCAGTACTTC. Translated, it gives CASSLAYREDEQYF.

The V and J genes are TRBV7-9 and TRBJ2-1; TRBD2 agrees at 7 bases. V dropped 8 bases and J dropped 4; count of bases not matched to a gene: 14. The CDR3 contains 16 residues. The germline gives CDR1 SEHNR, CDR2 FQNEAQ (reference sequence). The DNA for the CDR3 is TGTGCCAGCCGCCCTCCCCTCAAGCGGGGTTACAATGAGCAGTTCTTC. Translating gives CASRPPLKRGYNEQFF.